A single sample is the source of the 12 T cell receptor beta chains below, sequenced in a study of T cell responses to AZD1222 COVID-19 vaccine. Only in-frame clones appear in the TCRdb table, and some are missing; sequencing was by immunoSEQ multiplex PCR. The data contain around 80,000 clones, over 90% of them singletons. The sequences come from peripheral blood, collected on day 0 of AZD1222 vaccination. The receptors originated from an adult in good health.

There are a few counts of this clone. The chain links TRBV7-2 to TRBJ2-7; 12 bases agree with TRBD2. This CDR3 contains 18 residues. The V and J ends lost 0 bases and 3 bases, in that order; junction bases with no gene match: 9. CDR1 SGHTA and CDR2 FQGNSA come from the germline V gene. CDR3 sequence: CASSLAGLAGGTFYEQYF. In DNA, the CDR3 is TGTGCCAGCAGCTTAGCGGGACTAGCGGGCGGGACCTTCTACGAGCAGTACTTC.

For the CDR3, the DNA is TGTGCCAGCAGCAAAGTATTGGGGGGCAAGGGAAACACCATATATTTT. As protein: CASSKVLGGKGNTIYF. This chain uses TRBV21-1 with TRBJ1-3. TRBV21-1 has pseudogene status. This CDR3 has 16 amino acids.

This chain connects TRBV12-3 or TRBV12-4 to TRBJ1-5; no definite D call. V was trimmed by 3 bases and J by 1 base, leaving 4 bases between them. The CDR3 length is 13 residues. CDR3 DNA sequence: TGTGCCAGCAGTTTTAACAGCAATCAGCCCCAGCATTTT. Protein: CASSFNSNQPQHF.

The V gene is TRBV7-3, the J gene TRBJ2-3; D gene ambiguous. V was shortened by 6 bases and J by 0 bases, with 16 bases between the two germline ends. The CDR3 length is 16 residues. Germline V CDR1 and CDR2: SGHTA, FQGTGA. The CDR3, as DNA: TGTGCCAGCAGTTCTCTTGGCGTCGGTAGCACAGATACGCAGTATTTT. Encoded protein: CASSSLGVGSTDTQYF.

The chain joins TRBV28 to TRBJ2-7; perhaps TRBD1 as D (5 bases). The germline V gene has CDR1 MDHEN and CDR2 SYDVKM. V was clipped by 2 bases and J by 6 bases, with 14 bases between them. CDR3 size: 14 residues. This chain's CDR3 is CASSLAGLNSEQYF. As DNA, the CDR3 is TGTGCCAGCAGTTTAGCAGGGTTAAACTCCGAGCAGTACTTC.

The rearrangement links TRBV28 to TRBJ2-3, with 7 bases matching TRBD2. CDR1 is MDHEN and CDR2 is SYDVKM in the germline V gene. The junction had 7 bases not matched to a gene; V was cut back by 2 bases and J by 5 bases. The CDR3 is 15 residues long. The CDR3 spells CASSLILGGGDTQYF. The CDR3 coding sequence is TGTGCCAGCAGTTTAATTCTAGGCGGGGGAGATACGCAGTATTTT.

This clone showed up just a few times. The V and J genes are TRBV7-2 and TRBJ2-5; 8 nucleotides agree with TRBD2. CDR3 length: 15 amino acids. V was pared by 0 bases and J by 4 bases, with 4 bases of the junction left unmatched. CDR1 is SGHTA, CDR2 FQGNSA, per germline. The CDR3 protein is CASSLAGGGRETQYF. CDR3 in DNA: TGTGCCAGCAGCTTAGCGGGCGGGGGGAGAGAGACCCAGTACTTC.

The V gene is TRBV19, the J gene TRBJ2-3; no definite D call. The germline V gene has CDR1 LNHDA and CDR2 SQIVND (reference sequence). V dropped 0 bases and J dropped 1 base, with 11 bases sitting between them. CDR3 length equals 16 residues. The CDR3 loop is CASSIDSLRGTDTQYF. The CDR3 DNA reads TGTGCCAGTAGTATAGATAGTCTCCGAGGCACAGATACGCAGTATTTT.

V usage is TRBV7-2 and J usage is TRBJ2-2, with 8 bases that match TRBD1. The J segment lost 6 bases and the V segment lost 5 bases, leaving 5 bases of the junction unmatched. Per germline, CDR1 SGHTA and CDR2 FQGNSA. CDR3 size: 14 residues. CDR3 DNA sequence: TGTGCCAGCAGCCCTTGGACAGGGTCCGGGGAGCTGTTTTTT. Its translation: CASSPWTGSGELFF.

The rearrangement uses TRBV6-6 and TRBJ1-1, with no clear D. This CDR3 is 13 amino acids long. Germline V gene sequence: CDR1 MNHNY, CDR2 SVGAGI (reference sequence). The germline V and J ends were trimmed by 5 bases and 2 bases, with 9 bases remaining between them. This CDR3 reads CASSGTSNTEAFF. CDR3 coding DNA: TGTGCCAGCAGTGGCACATCCAACACTGAAGCTTTCTTT.

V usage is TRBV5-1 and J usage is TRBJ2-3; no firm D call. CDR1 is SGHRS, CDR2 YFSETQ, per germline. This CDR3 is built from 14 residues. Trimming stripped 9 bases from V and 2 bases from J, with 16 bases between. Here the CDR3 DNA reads TGCGCCACCACCCCTGGCCCGAACACAGATACGCAGTATTTT. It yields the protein CATTPGPNTDTQYF.

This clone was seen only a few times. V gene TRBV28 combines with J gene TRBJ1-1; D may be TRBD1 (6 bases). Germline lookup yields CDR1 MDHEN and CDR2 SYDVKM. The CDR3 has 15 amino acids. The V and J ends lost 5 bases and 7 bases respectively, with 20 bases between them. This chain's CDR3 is CASSPNTHGGHEAFF. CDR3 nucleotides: TGTGCCAGCAGTCCGAACACACACGGGGGGCATGAAGCTTTCTTT.